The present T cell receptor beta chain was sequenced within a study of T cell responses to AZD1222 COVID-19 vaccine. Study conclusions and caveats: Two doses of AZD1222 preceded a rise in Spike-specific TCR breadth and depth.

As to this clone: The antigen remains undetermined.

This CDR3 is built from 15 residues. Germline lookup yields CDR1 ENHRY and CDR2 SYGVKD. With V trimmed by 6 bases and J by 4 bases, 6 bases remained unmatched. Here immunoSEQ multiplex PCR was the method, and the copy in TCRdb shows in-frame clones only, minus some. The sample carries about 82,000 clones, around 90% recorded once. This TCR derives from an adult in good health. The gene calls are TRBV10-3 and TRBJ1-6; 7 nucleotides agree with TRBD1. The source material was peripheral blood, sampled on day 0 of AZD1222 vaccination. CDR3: CAIRPADRYNSPLHF. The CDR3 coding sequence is TGTGCCATCAGGCCTGCGGACAGGTATAATTCACCCCTCCACTTT.